These 13 T cell receptor beta chains originate from one sample sequenced in a study of OX40 agonist ivuxolimab in advanced cancers. Sequenced by immunoSEQ multiplex PCR; TCRdb stores in-frame clones only, minus some. The sample yields roughly 60,000 clones, about nine tenths seen once. The sample in question was CD4+ or CD8+ T cells sorted from blood, obtained in a trial of the OX40 agonist ivuxolimab. The receptor source for this set is an adult with an advanced solid tumor such as melanoma, head and neck, liver or kidney cancer.

This clone is a singleton in its sample. The rearrangement uses TRBV5-4 and TRBJ2-1; 9 bases line up with TRBD2. CDR1 SGHNT and CDR2 YYREEE come from the germline V gene (reference sequence). The junction had 13 bases not matched to a gene; V was cut back by 4 bases and J by 8 bases. This CDR3 has 16 amino acids. CDR3 nucleotides: TGTGCCAGCAGCCGAAGTATAGCGGGAGCTGTAGATGAGCAGTTCTTC. It translates to CASSRSIAGAVDEQFF.

The CDR3 DNA is TGTGCCAGCAGCCTACAGGGGGCCAACACGCAGTATTTT. This sequence encodes CASSLQGANTQYF. This rearrangement joins TRBV14 to TRBJ2-3; 9 bases map to TRBD1. The trim removed 4 bases at V and 9 bases at J, leaving 5 bases unmatched. Germline V gene lookup returns CDR1 SGHDN and CDR2 FVKESK. CDR3 length: 13 residues.

This clone was seen more than once but under ten times. This rearrangement joins TRBV5-1 to TRBJ1-1; maybe TRBD1 (5 bases). The CDR3 contains 15 residues. Germline V gene data show CDR1 as SGHRS and CDR2 as YFSETQ. The V and J ends lost 0 bases and 0 bases respectively, with 9 bases between them. The CDR3 region is CASSLEWGMNTEAFF. The DNA of the CDR3 is TGCGCCAGCAGCTTGGAGTGGGGGATGAACACTGAAGCTTTCTTT. Full variable domain (remainder filled in from reference TRBV5-1 and TRBJ1-1): KAGVTQTPRYLIKTRGQQVTLSCSPISGHRSVSWYQQTPGQGLQFLFEYFSETQRNKGNFPGRFSGRQFSNSRSEMNVSTLELGDSALYLCASSLEWGMNTEAFFGQGTRLTVV.

The chain employs TRBV19 and TRBJ2-1, with D unclear. This CDR3 contains 16 residues. Germline V lookup: CDR1 LNHDA, CDR2 SQIVND (reference sequence). Between the trimmed V and J ends, which lost 7 bases and 3 bases, there was a span of 19 bases. CDR3 region: CASTSSGADFYNEQFF. The DNA for the CDR3 is TGTGCCAGTACCTCCTCAGGAGCCGATTTCTACAATGAGCAGTTCTTC.

The V gene is TRBV5-1, the J gene TRBJ2-6; D is undetermined. Germline CDR1 is SGHRS and CDR2 is YFSETQ. The CDR3 length is 15 residues. Deletions cut 0 bases from V and 0 bases from J, with 4 bases between. This CDR3 is CASSLEFSGANVLTF. In DNA, the CDR3 is TGCGCCAGCAGCTTGGAGTTCTCTGGGGCCAACGTCCTGACTTTC.

The J gene is TRBJ2-1, the V gene TRBV5-1, with no clear D. V was pared by 4 bases and J by 0 bases, with 11 bases between. The CDR3 loop spans 15 amino acids. The germline V gene has CDR1 SGHRS and CDR2 YFSETQ. This CDR3 reads CASSPIASSYNEQFF. The CDR3 DNA sequence: TGCGCCAGCAGCCCTATAGCCAGCTCCTACAATGAGCAGTTCTTC.

The rearrangement joins TRBV5-6 to TRBJ2-7; D is perhaps TRBD1 (5 bases). CDR1 and CDR2 from the germline V gene are SGHDT and YYEEEE. Trimming shortened V by 0 bases and J by 7 bases, and 11 bases separated the two germline ends. The CDR3 spans 13 residues. The CDR3 DNA follows: TGTGCCAGCAGCTTGGTAGGGGTAGAAGAGCAGTACTTC. Its protein product is CASSLVGVEEQYF.

This clone was detected once. The rearrangement joins TRBV7-2 to TRBJ2-3, with 8 bases identical to TRBD2. Germline V gene lookup returns CDR1 SGHTA and CDR2 FQGNSA. This CDR3 has 17 residues. Trimming at V came to 0 bases and at J to 4 bases, leaving 9 bases not matched to a gene. In DNA, the CDR3 is TGTGCCAGCAGCTTAGCGGGAGCGGGAGTGAGCCCAGATACGCAGTATTTT. Its translation: CASSLAGAGVSPDTQYF.

The chain employs TRBV21-1 and TRBJ1-5; the D call of TRBD1 is as the table states it, not checked on the DNA. TRBV21-1 constitutes a pseudogene. The CDR3 extends over 16 amino acids. The CDR3 loop reads CASSKRTGDLNQPQHF. DNA for the CDR3: TGTGCCAGCAGCAAACGGACAGGGGACCTCAATCAGCCCCAGCATTTT.

This chain links TRBV7-6 with TRBJ2-3, with 9 bases lining up with TRBD2. V lost 5 bases and J lost 7; bases outside the gene matches: 7. Germline V lookup: CDR1 SGHVS, CDR2 FNYEAQ. The CDR3 runs to 14 residues. CDR3 DNA sequence: TGTGCCAGCAGCGCCAGCGGGAGGAGAAATACGCAGTATTTT. Protein: CASSASGRRNTQYF.

The chain combines TRBV9 with TRBJ2-2; 7 bases map to TRBD2. The ends lost 3 bases at V and 5 bases at J; junction bases unmatched: 7. The CDR3 sequence is 15 residues long. Looked up from germline, CDR1 is SGDLS and CDR2 is YYNGEE. The CDR3 is CASSADSSGTGELFF. The DNA for the CDR3 is TGTGCCAGCAGCGCGGACTCTAGCGGAACCGGGGAGCTGTTTTTT. Drawing the rest from reference TRBV9 and TRBJ2-2, the complete variable domain is DSGVTQTPKHLITATGQRVTLRCSPRSGDLSVYWYQQSLDQGLQFLIQYYNGEERAKGNILERFSAQQFPDLHSELNLSSLELGDSALYFCASSADSSGTGELFFGEGSRLTVL.

This chain joins TRBV4-3 and TRBJ2-1; TRBD2 might be the D (6 bases). This CDR3 is 15 amino acids long. Trimming left V 3 bases short and J 4 bases short, with 13 bases between. The germline CDR1 and CDR2 sequences are LGHNA and YSLEER. CDR3 in DNA: TGCGCCAGCAGCCAGAACCCCAGCGGGTACAATGAGCAGTTCTTC. As protein: CASSQNPSGYNEQFF.

The rearrangement links TRBV7-9 to TRBJ1-4; D is perhaps TRBD1 (5 bases). Germline V gene lookup returns CDR1 SEHNR and CDR2 FQNEAQ (reference sequence). The V and J ends lost 3 bases and 8 bases respectively, with 7 bases between them. The CDR3 contains 12 residues. CDR3 coding DNA: TGTGCCAGCAGCTTCACAGGCGAAAAACTGTTTTTT. This translates into CASSFTGEKLFF. Full variable domain (outside the CDR3, taken from reference TRBV7-9 and TRBJ1-4): DTGVSQNPRHKITKRGQNVTFRCDPISEHNRLYWYRQTLGQGPEFLTYFQNEAQLEKSRLLSDRFSAERPKGSFSTLEIQRTEQGDSAMYLCASSFTGEKLFFGSGTQLSVL.